These T cell receptor beta chains were read from a single sample in a study of T cell repertoires in cytomegalovirus infection. Using its own MiXCR run on the reads, TCRdb lists one record per CDR3 protein. The table shows a few hundred thousand distinct CDR3 sequences, with nearly 35% occurring only once. The antigens for these receptors are not known. The input for sequencing was cultured PBMCs, taken from culture after CMV antigen stimulation. The receptors originated from a human donor in good health (CMV status not recorded). Some clones in this sample may be carry-over from other donors' samples. Both conserved end residues are part of each CDR3. The D gene is left open where the match is weak. The listing skips clone size in some rows; elsewhere it reads once, few, many or a size class.

cdr3_length	v_call	d_call	clone_size	j_call	cdr3_nt	cdr3_aa
15	TRBV7-8	TRBD1	many	TRBJ1-1	TGTGCCAGCAGCTTAGTCAGGGGGTTGAACACTGAAGCTTTCTTT	CASSLVRGLNTEAFF
13	TRBV7-3	TRBD2	-	TRBJ2-7	TGTGCCAGCAGCTCCCGGGGGGAGGGCGAGCAGTACTTC	CASSSRGEGEQYF
11	TRBV20-1	TRBD1	-	TRBJ1-1	TGCAGTGCTATGCTACAGGGGAAAGCTTTCTTT	CSAMLQGKAFF
15	TRBV7-9	TRBD2	few	TRBJ2-5	TGTGCCAGCAGCTTTGGTAGCGGGAGTGGAGAGACCCAGTACTTC	CASSFGSGSGETQYF
17	TRBV20-1	TRBD2	few	TRBJ2-7	TGCAGTGCCCGGAGGGCGACTAGCGGGAGCCTTTACTACGAGCAGTACTTC	CSARRATSGSLYYEQYF
12	TRBV19	-	once	TRBJ2-1	TGTGCCAGTAGTGAGGCTAGCCGGGAGCAGTTCTTC	CASSEASREQFF
13	TRBV24-1	-	once	TRBJ2-5	TGTGCCACCGGGACTTCCGTGGAGGAGACCCAGTACTTC	CATGTSVEETQYF
13	TRBV5-4	-	-	TRBJ1-2	TGTGCCAGCAGTCGGCCGGAAAGGAATGGCTACACCTTC	CASSRPERNGYTF
14	TRBV2	TRBD1	few	TRBJ2-7	TGTGCCAGCAGAAGACAGGGGGCACCCTACGAGCAGTACTTC	CASRRQGAPYEQYF
15	TRBV6-8	TRBD1	-	TRBJ1-4	TGTGCCAGCAGTTCGACAGGGGCCACTAATGAAAAACTGTTTTTT	CASSSTGATNEKLFF
13	TRBV6-6	TRBD2	-	TRBJ2-3	TGTGCCTCCGGGGGGTTAGGGACAGATACGCAGTATTTT	CASGGLGTDTQYF
17	TRBV25-1	TRBD1	many	TRBJ2-3	TGTGCCAGCAGTTCCTTCTCCGGGACAGGTTACACAGATACGCAGTATTTT	CASSSFSGTGYTDTQYF
14	TRBV11-3	TRBD2	few	TRBJ2-3	TGTGCCAGCAGTACTCGCGGGAGAGGAGATACGCAGTATTTT	CASSTRGRGDTQYF
15	TRBV12-3/TRBV12-4	-	-	TRBJ1-1	TGTGCCAGCAGTTTAAGTTCCCAGGGGAACACTGAAGCTTTCTTT	CASSLSSQGNTEAFF
15	TRBV28	-	once	TRBJ2-2	TGTGCCAGCAACCATGGGGGTCCGAACACCGGGGAGCTGTTTTTT	CASNHGGPNTGELFF
13	TRBV12-3/TRBV12-4	-	many	TRBJ2-5	TGTGCCAGCAAAACGCGGAATCAAGAGACCCAGTACTTC	CASKTRNQETQYF
15	TRBV6-2/TRBV6-3	-	few	TRBJ2-1	TGTGCCAGCAGCTCCGGGACACCGGCCTACAATGAGCAGTTCTTC	CASSSGTPAYNEQFF
14	TRBV28	-	few	TRBJ2-4	TGTGCCAGCAGTAGTCAGGGAACCAAAAACATTCAGTACTTC	CASSSQGTKNIQYF
14	TRBV29-1	-	few	TRBJ2-7	TGCAGCGTTGAAAGGGTGCAGGGCAGTTCCGAGCAGTACTTC	CSVERVQGSSEQYF
14	TRBV11-3	-	few	TRBJ1-1	TGTGCCAGCAGCTTAACGGATGGGAACACTGAAGCTTTCTTT	CASSLTDGNTEAFF
15	TRBV29-1	TRBD2	once	TRBJ2-1	TGCAGCGGGCGGACTAGCACGAGCTCCTACAATGAGCAGTTCTTC	CSGRTSTSSYNEQFF
12	TRBV20-1	-	-	TRBJ1-1	TGCAGTGCTAGAGATCAGGGGCACGAAGCTTTCTTT	CSARDQGHEAFF
15	TRBV7-9	-	-	TRBJ2-7	TGTGCCAGCAGCCCCGTGCGGGACGGAGGCTACGAGCAGTACTTC	CASSPVRDGGYEQYF
15	TRBV4-1	-	few	TRBJ2-7	TGCGCCAGCAGCCAGGCGGGAACTGGGAGCTATGAGCAGTACTTC	CASSQAGTGSYEQYF
14	TRBV7-2	TRBD2	few	TRBJ2-7	TGTGCCAGCAGCCCCAGGGGACTAGACTACGAGCAGTACTTC	CASSPRGLDYEQYF
13	TRBV28	-	few	TRBJ1-5	TGTGCCAGCAGCCCGCTTGGCAATCAGCCCCAGCATTTT	CASSPLGNQPQHF
16	TRBV19	TRBD2	few	TRBJ2-3	TGTGCCAGTAGTATACAAGCGGGAGGGCACGCAGATACGCAGTATTTT	CASSIQAGGHADTQYF
15	TRBV6-2/TRBV6-3	TRBD1	-	TRBJ1-2	TGTGCCAGCATCCTTGACAGGGCCTCTGTCTATGGCTACACCTTC	CASILDRASVYGYTF
18	TRBV18	TRBD2	-	TRBJ2-4	TGTGCCAGCTCACCAACTAGGACTAGCGGGAGGGCCAAAAACATTCAGTACTTC	CASSPTRTSGRAKNIQYF
14	TRBV7-3	-	-	TRBJ2-2	TGTGCCAGCAGCCTAGGGCAGGCCACCGGGGAGCTGTTTTTT	CASSLGQATGELFF
14	TRBV11-2	-	-	TRBJ2-7	TGTGCCAGCAGACCGGCAGGGTACTCTTACGAGCAGTACTTC	CASRPAGYSYEQYF
12	TRBV12-3/TRBV12-4	-	few	TRBJ2-5	TGTGCCAGTTCGACTGAACAAGAGACCCAGTACTTC	CASSTEQETQYF
13	TRBV7-6	-	many	TRBJ2-7	TGTGCCAGCAGCTTAGACCTAAAATACGAGCAGTACTTC	CASSLDLKYEQYF
17	TRBV28	TRBD2	few	TRBJ2-7	TGTGCCAGCAGTATAGGGACTAGCGGGAGGCTCTCCTACGAGCAGTACTTC	CASSIGTSGRLSYEQYF
14	TRBV18	-	-	TRBJ2-1	TGTGCCAGCTCACAGGGTCCCCGGGGGAATGAGCAGTTCTTC	CASSQGPRGNEQFF
13	TRBV19	TRBD1	-	TRBJ2-7	TGTGCCAGTAGTATGGACAGGACCTACGAGCAGTACTTC	CASSMDRTYEQYF